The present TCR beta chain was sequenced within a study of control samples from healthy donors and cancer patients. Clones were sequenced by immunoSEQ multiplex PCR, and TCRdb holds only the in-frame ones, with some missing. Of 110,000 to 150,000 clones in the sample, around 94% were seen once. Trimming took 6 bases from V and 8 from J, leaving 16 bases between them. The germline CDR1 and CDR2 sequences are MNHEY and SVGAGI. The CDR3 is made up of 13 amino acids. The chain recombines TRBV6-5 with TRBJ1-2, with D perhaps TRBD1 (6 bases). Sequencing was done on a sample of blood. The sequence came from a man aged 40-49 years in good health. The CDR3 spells CASSERQADGYTF. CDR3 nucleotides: TGTGCCAGCAGCGAGAGACAGGCCGACGGCTACACCTTC.